The 21 T cell receptor beta chains below come from one sample, sequenced in a study of shared clonotypes between healthy human individuals. Profiling relied on immunoSEQ multiplex PCR, and the TCRdb table lists in-frame clones only, not all of them. The table lists just over 2,000,000 clones, roughly 96% of them singletons. Sequencing input: naive CD4+ T cells sorted from blood. The sample's subset: CD45RA+ positively selected. The source is a man between 18 and 35 years old in good health.

The J gene is TRBJ2-4, the V gene TRBV7-9, with a tentative D call TRBD2 (5 bases). The length of the CDR3 is 15 residues. Germline assignment: CDR1 SEHNR and CDR2 FQNEAQ (reference sequence). Deletions cut 0 bases from V and 0 bases from J, with 6 bases between. The CDR3: CASSLAGVAKNIQYF. CDR3 coding DNA: TGTGCCAGCAGCTTAGCCGGGGTAGCCAAAAACATTCAGTACTTC.

This clone appeared a single time. The chain uses TRBV2 and TRBJ1-4; tentative D call: TRBD1 (5 bases). V lost 6 bases and J lost 4, with 12 bases in between. CDR1 is SNHLY, CDR2 FYNNEI, per germline. This CDR3 contains 14 residues. This CDR3 is CASSRVLGNEKLFF. DNA for the CDR3: TGTGCCAGCAGCAGGGTTTTGGGTAATGAAAAACTGTTTTTT.

The chain employs TRBV5-1 and TRBJ2-7; the match to TRBD1 covers 8 bases. This CDR3 comprises 14 residues. V was clipped by 0 bases and J by 4 bases; unmatched bases: 3. Germline V gene sequence: CDR1 SGHRS, CDR2 YFSETQ. This CDR3 reads CASSLDTGGYEQYF. DNA for the CDR3: TGCGCCAGCAGCTTGGACACAGGGGGATACGAGCAGTACTTC.

The chain couples TRBV6-5 to TRBJ1-3; perhaps TRBD1 as D (5 bases). This CDR3 comprises 15 residues. CDR1 and CDR2 from the germline V gene are MNHEY and SVGAGI. V shed 6 bases and J shed 4 bases, with 16 bases lying between them. The CDR3, as DNA: TGTGCCAGCAGCAGATCGGGACCCTCGGGAAACACCATATATTTT. It encodes CASSRSGPSGNTIYF.

CDR3 bases: TGTGCCAGCAGCTTAGCAGTTTCTAACTACGAGCAGTACTTC. It translates to CASSLAVSNYEQYF. The rearrangement joins TRBV7-9 to TRBJ2-7; D call uncertain. The CDR3 loop spans 14 amino acids. V was shortened by 0 bases and J by 3 bases, with 9 bases between the two germline ends. Germline V lookup: CDR1 SEHNR, CDR2 FQNEAQ (reference sequence).

This clone was seen a single time. The chain links TRBV6-1 to TRBJ1-5; TRBD1 agrees at 9 bases. This CDR3 has 14 residues. Germline loops: CDR1 MNHNS, CDR2 SASEGT. V shed 7 bases and J 7 bases; nucleotides not matched to a gene: 8. The CDR3 loop reads CASIGTGNGQPQHF. The CDR3 nucleotides read TGTGCCAGCATCGGGACAGGGAATGGGCAGCCCCAGCATTTT.

This clone was observed once. The V gene is TRBV13, the J gene TRBJ1-3; no clear D. The ends were cut back, 5 bases at V and 1 base at J, with 6 bases in the middle. The CDR3 has 13 residues. Germline V gene lookup returns CDR1 PRHDT and CDR2 FYEKMQ (reference sequence). The CDR3 protein is CASSPWSGNTIYF. In DNA form, the CDR3 reads TGTGCCAGCAGCCCATGGTCTGGAAACACCATATATTTT.

The rearrangement links TRBV10-3 to TRBJ2-3, with a tentative D call TRBD1 (6 bases). Germline V lookup: CDR1 ENHRY, CDR2 SYGVKD. There are 16 residues in the CDR3. Trimming removed 6 bases at V and 0 bases at J, with 16 bases between. CDR3 in amino acids: CAISITAGASTDTQYF. CDR3 nucleotides: TGTGCCATCAGCATCACCGCAGGGGCCAGCACAGATACGCAGTATTTT.

This chain connects TRBV5-1 to TRBJ1-2; D is possibly TRBD1 (5 bases). Germline loops: CDR1 SGHRS, CDR2 YFSETQ. The CDR3 has 15 amino acids. V lost 1 base, J lost 6 bases, and 16 bases lay in between. CDR3 sequence (DNA): TGCGCCAGCAGCTTGCGCAGGGACCATTCGAATGGCTACACCTTC. The encoded protein is CASSLRRDHSNGYTF. Supplemented by reference TRBV5-1 and TRBJ1-2, the full variable domain reads KAGVTQTPRYLIKTRGQQVTLSCSPISGHRSVSWYQQTPGQGLQFLFEYFSETQRNKGNFPGRFSGRQFSNSRSEMNVSTLELGDSALYLCASSLRRDHSNGYTFGSGTRLTVV.

The V and J genes are TRBV5-5 and TRBJ2-7; a weak D match, TRBD1 (5 bases). Germline values: CDR1 SGHKS, CDR2 YYEKEE (reference sequence). The V end was cut by 1 base, the J end by 1 base, with 6 bases between. The CDR3 length is 13 residues. DNA of the CDR3: TGTGCCAGCAGCTTGCAGGGTTCCTACGAGCAGTACTTC. It translates to CASSLQGSYEQYF.

In nucleotides, the CDR3 is TGTGCCAGCAGCTCCCGGGGGGTAACTGAAGCTTTCTTT. Translating gives CASSSRGVTEAFF. The J gene is TRBJ1-1, the V gene TRBV5-6; D perhaps matches TRBD1 (5 bases). Trimming took off 3 bases at V and 5 bases at J, with 11 bases between the two ends. This CDR3 has 13 residues. Germline CDR1 and CDR2: SGHDT and YYEEEE.

This clone came up once. The CDR3 is CASRPGTGNSPLHF. CDR3 DNA: TGTGCCAGTAGACCAGGGACAGGGAATTCACCCCTCCACTTT. The rearrangement joins TRBV19 to TRBJ1-6; TRBD1 aligns across 9 bases. This CDR3 spans 14 amino acids. With 6 bases clipped from V and 7 bases from J, the junction kept 4 bases outside the gene matches. From germline, CDR1 is LNHDA and CDR2 SQIVND (reference sequence).

Note on this clone: At the DNA level, this CDR3 is encoded by other sequences in the same sample as well. The chain couples TRBV2 to TRBJ1-2; a weak D match, TRBD1 (6 bases). The germline gives CDR1 SNHLY, CDR2 FYNNEI. Trimming shortened V by 5 bases and J by 2 bases, and 9 bases separated the two germline ends. The length of the CDR3 is 13 residues. The CDR3 nucleotides are TGTGCCAGCAGTCGACAGGCGAACTATGGCTACACCTTC. Translation gives CASSRQANYGYTF.

About this clone: This sample also contains other DNA sequences that code for the same CDR3. The J gene is TRBJ2-2, the V gene TRBV5-1; D may be TRBD2 (6 bases). Germline CDR1 reads SGHRS; CDR2 reads YFSETQ. Trimming removed 2 bases at V and 1 base at J, with 9 bases between. The CDR3 is 15 residues long. CDR3 coding DNA: TGCGCCAGCAGCTTTACGGGGGAGAACACCGGGGAGCTGTTTTTT. Translated: CASSFTGENTGELFF.

This clone was counted a single time. The rearrangement uses TRBV18 and TRBJ1-4; 9 bases align to TRBD1. V lost 2 bases to trimming and J lost 8 bases; unmatched junction nucleotides: 12. In germline, CDR1 is KGHSH, CDR2 LQKENI. The CDR3 loop spans 17 amino acids. CDR3 amino acids: CASSPIPGQGRQEKLFF. In nucleotides, the CDR3 is TGTGCCAGCTCACCAATTCCGGGACAGGGACGGCAGGAAAAACTGTTTTTT.

J is TRBJ2-3 and V is TRBV28; D is perhaps TRBD1 or TRBD2 (6 bases each). The CDR3 loop spans 13 amino acids. V gave up 8 bases and J gave up 4 bases, with 13 bases separating them. CDR1 is MDHEN, CDR2 SYDVKM, per germline. The DNA of the CDR3 is TGTGCCAGCGGGAGGACAGCCCCAGATACGCAGTATTTT. The encoded protein is CASGRTAPDTQYF.

This clone was picked up one time. CDR3 bases: TGTGCCAGCAGTTACTCACGGTCCATGAACACTGAAGCTTTCTTT. Its translation is CASSYSRSMNTEAFF. V and J are TRBV6-5 and TRBJ1-1; D unclear. Germline V gene sequence: CDR1 MNHEY, CDR2 SVGAGI. V was cut by 0 bases and J by 0 bases, with 8 bases left in between. The CDR3 runs 15 residues.

This sequence joins TRBV28 and TRBJ2-3, with D possibly TRBD2 on 5 matching bases. Germline V gene sequence: CDR1 MDHEN, CDR2 SYDVKM. This CDR3 is built from 14 residues. V lost 6 bases and J 3 bases, leaving 13 bases between the germline ends. CDR3 loop: CASREVVGTDTQYF. The DNA for the CDR3 is TGTGCCAGCAGGGAGGTCGTGGGGACAGATACGCAGTATTTT.

This clone was counted once. Different DNA sequences within this sample yield the same CDR3. The V and J genes are TRBV4-1 and TRBJ1-2; the match to TRBD1 covers 7 bases. This CDR3 contains 15 residues. The V segment lost 0 bases and the J segment 2 bases; nucleotides outside the gene matches: 3. Germline CDR1 reads MGHRA; CDR2 reads YSYEKL. CDR3 protein: CASSQDRGGNYGYTF. The DNA for the CDR3 is TGCGCCAGCAGCCAAGATCGAGGGGGCAACTATGGCTACACCTTC.

The chain employs TRBV19 and TRBJ1-4; no definite D call. V lost 4 bases and J 3 bases, leaving 3 bases between the germline ends. CDR1 and CDR2 (germline): LNHDA, SQIVND (reference sequence). The CDR3 runs 12 residues. CDR3 sequence reads: CASSRANEKLFF. The CDR3 nucleotides are TGTGCCAGTAGTAGGGCTAATGAAAAACTGTTTTTT.

The chain is built from TRBV5-1 and TRBJ1-1; maybe TRBD1 (5 bases). CDR1 and CDR2 from the germline V gene are SGHRS and YFSETQ. There are 16 residues in the CDR3. Trimming took off 2 bases at V and 1 base at J, with 15 bases between the two ends. CDR3 protein: CASSLVFGGGNTEAFF. In nucleotides, the CDR3 is TGCGCCAGCAGCTTAGTGTTCGGGGGTGGGAACACTGAAGCTTTCTTT.